Presented here are 12 T cell receptor beta chains from one specimen sequenced in a study of identical twins. MiXCR, run by TCRdb on the 5' RACE reads, gives a single entry per CDR3 protein. The sample has 500,000 or so distinct CDR3 sequences, 20% to 25% seen once. A further study also used this sample, focusing on T cells expressing NK-cell markers.

Material: CD4+ T cells sorted from blood. Receptors were obtained from a woman younger than 35 in good health.

This clonotype was observed a handful of times. The rearrangement uses TRBV5-6 and TRBJ2-5; TRBD2 might be the D (5 bases). Trimming shortened V by 4 bases and J by 5 bases, and 9 bases separated the two germline ends. Germline V gene sequence: CDR1 SGHDT, CDR2 YYEEEE. This CDR3 has 12 residues. The CDR3 region has the DNA TGTGCCAGCAGCATGGAGCGGGAGACCCAGTACTTC. Its protein product is CASSMERETQYF.

The V and J genes are TRBV20-1 and TRBJ1-2, with TRBD1 identical over 7 bases. J gave up 7 bases and V 3 bases, and 5 bases lay outside the gene matches. This CDR3 has 12 amino acids. Germline-derived CDR1 and CDR2 are DFQATT and SNEGSKA (reference sequence). This chain's CDR3 is CSARATGSGYTF. CDR3 nucleotide sequence: TGCAGTGCTAGGGCGACAGGGAGTGGCTACACCTTC.

This clonotype occurred a few times. V usage is TRBV15 and J usage is TRBJ1-1; 7 nucleotides agree with TRBD1. This CDR3 comprises 17 residues. Trimming at V came to 4 bases and at J to 5 bases, leaving 16 bases not matched to a gene. The germline CDR1 and CDR2 sequences are LNHNV and YYDKDF (reference sequence). CDR3: CATSKDRAGGRRTEAFF. CDR3 nucleotide sequence: TGTGCCACCAGCAAGGACCGGGCAGGGGGGCGACGTACTGAAGCTTTCTTT.

This clonotype was observed a few times. The chain is built from TRBV6-5 and TRBJ2-5; 10 bases line up with TRBD1. Trimming removed 4 bases from V and 5 bases from J; junction bases left unmatched: 7. The CDR3 contains 15 residues. CDR1 is MNHEY, CDR2 SVGAGI, per germline. CDR3 DNA sequence: TGTGCCAGCAGTTCCGGGACAGGGGTTTTGGAGACCCAGTACTTC. This encodes CASSSGTGVLETQYF.

V gene TRBV30 combines with J gene TRBJ2-2; 11 nucleotides align to TRBD1. The V gene's germline CDR1 is GTSNPN and CDR2 SVGIG (reference sequence). CDR3 length: 17 amino acids. Trimming cost V 5 bases and J 4 bases; bases outside gene matches: 12. The CDR3 region is CAWGTGGNEGGTGELFF. In nucleotides, the CDR3 is TGTGCCTGGGGGACAGGGGGAAATGAAGGTGGCACCGGGGAGCTGTTTTTT.

This chain links TRBV29-1 with TRBJ1-2; a weak D match, TRBD1 (6 bases). The CDR3 is made up of 12 amino acids. Per the germline V gene, CDR1 is SQVTM and CDR2 is ANQGSEA. V dropped 7 bases and J dropped 8 bases, with 17 bases sitting between them. CDR3 DNA sequence: TGCAGCGCCCTTTCTGGGGGCGACGGCTACACCTTC. This gives the protein CSALSGGDGYTF.

This clonotype occurred many times. The chain recombines TRBV6-1 with TRBJ1-1; D is ambiguous. The CDR3 runs to 14 residues. CDR1 is MNHNS and CDR2 is SASEGT in the germline V gene. V was pared by 5 bases and J by 3 bases, with 13 bases between. CDR3 coding DNA: TGTGCCAGCAGTACCGCCACTACCTACACTGAAGCTTTCTTT. Protein: CASSTATTYTEAFF.

This clonotype was seen a handful of times. The chain recombines TRBV6-5 with TRBJ2-4, with TRBD2 identical over 11 bases. The V and J ends lost 2 bases and 7 bases, in that order; junction bases with no gene match: 7. The CDR3 is made up of 16 amino acids. The germline V gene has CDR1 MNHEY and CDR2 SVGAGI. The CDR3 reads CASSYGVAGGGNIQYF. The CDR3 bases are TGTGCCAGCAGTTACGGGGTAGCGGGGGGGGGCAACATTCAGTACTTC.

This clonotype has only a few counts. The rearrangement joins TRBV18 to TRBJ2-7, with 7 bases matching TRBD2. The CDR3 loop spans 14 amino acids. Germline V gene data show CDR1 as KGHSH and CDR2 as LQKENI. The J segment lost 2 bases and the V segment lost 0 bases, leaving 1 base of the junction unmatched. The CDR3 protein is CASSPPAGAYEQYF. DNA of the CDR3: TGTGCCAGCTCACCACCTGCGGGAGCCTACGAGCAGTACTTC.

The V and J genes are TRBV7-2 and TRBJ2-7; D possibly uses TRBD1 or TRBD2 (5 bases each). Germline V gene data show CDR1 as SGHTA and CDR2 as FQGNSA. This CDR3 contains 15 residues. Deletions cut 5 bases from V and 2 bases from J, with 16 bases between. Here the CDR3 DNA reads TGTGCCAGCAGCCACCGGGGCTACCTTGCCTACGAGCAGTACTTC. Translating it yields CASSHRGYLAYEQYF.

There are a few counts of this clonotype. The gene calls are TRBV20-1 and TRBJ2-1; possibly TRBD1 for D (6 bases). This CDR3 has 11 residues. CDR1 DFQATT and CDR2 SNEGSKA come from the germline V gene (reference sequence). V was trimmed by 3 bases and J by 6 bases, leaving 6 bases between them. CDR3 residues: CSARDSNEQFF. The CDR3 DNA follows: TGCAGTGCTAGGGACAGCAATGAGCAGTTCTTC.

V usage is TRBV2 and J usage is TRBJ2-6; D unclear. Germline V lookup: CDR1 SNHLY, CDR2 FYNNEI. The V gene lost 6 bases and the J gene lost 1 base, with 7 bases spanning the gap. The CDR3 has 14 amino acids. The CDR3 here is CASRDASGANVLTF. The CDR3 coding sequence is TGTGCCAGCAGGGACGCTTCTGGGGCCAACGTCCTGACTTTC.